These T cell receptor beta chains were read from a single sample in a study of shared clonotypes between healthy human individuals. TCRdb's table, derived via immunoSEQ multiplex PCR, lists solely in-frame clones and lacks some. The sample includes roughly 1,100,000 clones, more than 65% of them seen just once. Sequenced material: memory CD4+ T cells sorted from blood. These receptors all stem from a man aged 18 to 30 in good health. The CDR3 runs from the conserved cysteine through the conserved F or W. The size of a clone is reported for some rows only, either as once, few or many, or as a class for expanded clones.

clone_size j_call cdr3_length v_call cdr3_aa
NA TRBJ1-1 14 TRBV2 CASSGGQVSAEAFF
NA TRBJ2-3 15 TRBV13 CASSASDWYADTQYF
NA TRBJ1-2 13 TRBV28 CASSLRVRGGYTF
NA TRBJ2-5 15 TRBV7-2 CASSTVGIWKETQYF
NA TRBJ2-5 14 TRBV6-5 CASSTSGGDETQYF
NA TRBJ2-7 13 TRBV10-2 CASSEIQGSEQYF
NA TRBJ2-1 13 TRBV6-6 CASSYEGSHEQFF
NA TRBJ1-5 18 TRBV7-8 CASSPTGQGAVRNQPQHF
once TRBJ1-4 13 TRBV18 CASSGQGREKLFF
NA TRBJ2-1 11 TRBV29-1 CSALTGYEQFF
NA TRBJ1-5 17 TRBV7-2 CASSLEVGGTGNQPQHF
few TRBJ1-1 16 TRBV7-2 CASSLGRAVLNTEAFF
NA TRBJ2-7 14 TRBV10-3 CAISDGTGSYEQYF
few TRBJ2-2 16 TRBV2 CASSEDSPRNTGELFF
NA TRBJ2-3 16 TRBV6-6 CASSKGTSGSTDTQYF
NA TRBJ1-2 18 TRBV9 CASSATLWGFGQHGGYTF
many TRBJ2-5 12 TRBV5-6 CASSLAMDTQYF
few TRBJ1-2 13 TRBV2 CASSEHREDGYTF